This TCR beta chain was recovered during a study of OX40 agonist ivuxolimab in advanced cancers. The method was immunoSEQ multiplex PCR; TCRdb's version includes in-frame clones alone and lacks a portion of them. The sample lists 90,000 to 100,000 clones, roughly 95% occurring once. The CDR3 runs 12 residues. The germline gives CDR1 MDHEN, CDR2 SYDVKM. V was shortened by 7 bases and J by 4 bases, with 11 bases between the two germline ends. This TCR was sampled from an adult with an advanced solid tumor such as melanoma, head and neck, liver or kidney cancer. The rearrangement uses TRBV28 and TRBJ2-7, with D possibly being TRBD2 (6 bases). Sample: CD4+ or CD8+ T cells sorted from blood, taken in a trial of the OX40 agonist ivuxolimab. The CDR3 DNA is TGTGCCAGCAATCCGGGGGTTTACGAGCAGTACTTC. It translates to CASNPGVYEQYF.